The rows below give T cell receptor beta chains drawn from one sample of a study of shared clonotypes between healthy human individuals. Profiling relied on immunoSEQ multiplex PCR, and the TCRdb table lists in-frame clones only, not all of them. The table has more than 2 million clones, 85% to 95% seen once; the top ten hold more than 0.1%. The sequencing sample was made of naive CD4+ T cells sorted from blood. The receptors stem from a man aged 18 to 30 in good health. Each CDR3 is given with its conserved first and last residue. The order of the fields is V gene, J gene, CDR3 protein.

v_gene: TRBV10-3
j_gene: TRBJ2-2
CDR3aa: CASIKNTGELFF

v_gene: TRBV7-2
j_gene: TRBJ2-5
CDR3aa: CASSSHQGRQETQYF

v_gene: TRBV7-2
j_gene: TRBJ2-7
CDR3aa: CASSSSGASYEQYF

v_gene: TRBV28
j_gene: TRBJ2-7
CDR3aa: CASSLGRTGGNEQYF

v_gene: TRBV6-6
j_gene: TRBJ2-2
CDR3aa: CASSYGAGGNTGELFF

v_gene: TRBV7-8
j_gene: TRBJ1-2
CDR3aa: CASSPRLVAGYTF

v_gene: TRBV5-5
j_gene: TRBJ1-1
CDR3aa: CASSRITGPTMNTEAFF

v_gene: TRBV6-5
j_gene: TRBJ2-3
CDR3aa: CASSNPGTDTQYF

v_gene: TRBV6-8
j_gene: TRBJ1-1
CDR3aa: CASMPLNTEAFF

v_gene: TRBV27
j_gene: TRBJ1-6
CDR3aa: CASSPGTDFHRLHF

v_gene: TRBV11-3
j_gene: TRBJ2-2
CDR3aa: CASSLDSGLATGELFF

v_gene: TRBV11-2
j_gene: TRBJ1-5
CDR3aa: CASSDGLTNQPQHF

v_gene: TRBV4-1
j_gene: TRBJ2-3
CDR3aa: CASSQGGLADTDTQYF

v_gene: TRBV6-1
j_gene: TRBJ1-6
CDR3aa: CASSEGDRGRGALHF

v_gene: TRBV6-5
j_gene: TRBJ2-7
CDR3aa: CASSRTGGIYEQYF

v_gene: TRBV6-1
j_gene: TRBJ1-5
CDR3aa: CASSDRGDRQPQHF

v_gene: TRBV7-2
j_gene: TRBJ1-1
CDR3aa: CASSRHSGQATEAFF

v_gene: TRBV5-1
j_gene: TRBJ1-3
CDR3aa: CASSFGGLGNTIYF